This record concerns one TCR beta chain sequence. It was with random hexamers that 0.5 to 1 ug RNA was reverse transcribed. Using its own MiXCR run on the immunoSEQ multiplex PCR reads, TCRdb lists one record per CDR3 protein. Of tens of thousands of distinct CDR3 sequences listed, 96% are singletons. The data derive from a study of CD8 T cells in Susac syndrome. The CD8+ and CD4+ T cells were isolated magnetically using a negative isolation approach, whereas the TEMRA cells were enriched by FACS. Germline V gene sequence: CDR1 SGHTA, CDR2 FQGNSA. J lost 3 bases, V lost 3 bases, and 5 bases had no gene match. This CDR3 is 14 amino acids long.

The TCR was taken from a human donor with multiple sclerosis. The material sequenced was CD4+ T cells from PBMCs. The chain has TRBV7-2 and TRBJ2-7, with 7 positions matching TRBD1. CDR3 amino acids: CASSFYRDSYEQYF. In nucleotides, the CDR3 is TGTGCCAGCAGCTTTTACCGGGACAGCTACGAGCAGTACTTC.